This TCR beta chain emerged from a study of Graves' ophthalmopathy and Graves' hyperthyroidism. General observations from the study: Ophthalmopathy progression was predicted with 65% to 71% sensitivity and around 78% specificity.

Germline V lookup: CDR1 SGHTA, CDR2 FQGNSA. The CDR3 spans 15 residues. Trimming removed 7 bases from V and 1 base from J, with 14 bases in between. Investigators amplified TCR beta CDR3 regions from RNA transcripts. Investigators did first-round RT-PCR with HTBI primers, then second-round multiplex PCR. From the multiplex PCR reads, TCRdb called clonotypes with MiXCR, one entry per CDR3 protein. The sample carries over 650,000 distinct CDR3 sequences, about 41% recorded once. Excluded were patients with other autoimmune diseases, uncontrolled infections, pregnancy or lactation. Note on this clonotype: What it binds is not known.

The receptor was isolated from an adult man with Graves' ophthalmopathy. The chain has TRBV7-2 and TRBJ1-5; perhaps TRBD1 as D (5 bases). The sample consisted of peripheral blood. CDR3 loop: CASTVTWDSNQPQHF. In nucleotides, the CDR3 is TGTGCCAGCACCGTCACGTGGGACAGCAATCAGCCCCAGCATTTT.